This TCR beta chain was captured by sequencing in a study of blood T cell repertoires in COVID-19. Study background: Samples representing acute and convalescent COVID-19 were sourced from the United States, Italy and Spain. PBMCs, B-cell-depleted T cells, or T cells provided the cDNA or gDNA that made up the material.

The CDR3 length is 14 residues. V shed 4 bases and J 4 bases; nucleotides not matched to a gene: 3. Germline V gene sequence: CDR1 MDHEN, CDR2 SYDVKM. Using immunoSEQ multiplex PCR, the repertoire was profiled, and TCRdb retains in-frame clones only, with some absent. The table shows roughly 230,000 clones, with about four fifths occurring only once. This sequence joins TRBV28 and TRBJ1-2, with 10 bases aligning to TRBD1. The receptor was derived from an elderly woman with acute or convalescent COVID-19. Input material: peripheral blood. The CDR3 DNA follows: TGTGCCAGCAGTTCCGGACAGGGGGGCTATGGCTACACCTTC. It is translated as CASSSGQGGYGYTF.